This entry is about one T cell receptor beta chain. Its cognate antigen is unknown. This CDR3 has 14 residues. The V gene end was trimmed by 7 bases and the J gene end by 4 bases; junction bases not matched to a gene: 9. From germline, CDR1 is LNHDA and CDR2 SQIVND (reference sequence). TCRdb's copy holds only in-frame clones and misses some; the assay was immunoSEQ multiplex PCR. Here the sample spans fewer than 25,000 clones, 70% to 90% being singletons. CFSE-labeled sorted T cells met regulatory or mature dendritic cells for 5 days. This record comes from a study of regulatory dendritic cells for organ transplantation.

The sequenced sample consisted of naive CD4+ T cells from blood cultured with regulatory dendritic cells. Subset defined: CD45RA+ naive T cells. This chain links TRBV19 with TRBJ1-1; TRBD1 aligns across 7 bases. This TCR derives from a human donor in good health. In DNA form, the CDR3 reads TGTGCCAGTAAAGATGACAGGGTGTTCACTGAAGCTTTCTTT. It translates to CASKDDRVFTEAFF.